Listed here is a single TCR beta chain. The antigen it recognizes is unknown. Per-base quality was not reported, and no clone a single base away is much larger than it. In total, fewer than 750 healthy bone marrow donors made up the cohort. At the time of sampling, all cohort members were nominally healthy, though unrecorded immune exposures were likely present. The donor tested CMV seronegative, placing the donor among the approximately 400 seronegative members of the cohort. A peripheral blood sample was collected from each donor, and TCR beta sequencing was performed on peripheral blood mononuclear cells. The Qiagen DNeasy Blood Extraction Kit was used to extract genomic DNA from the blood cell samples. This sample stems from a study of cytomegalovirus exposure and HLA in healthy donors (TCRdb year 2017). As for the study more broadly: In an earlier analysis of under 600 of the donors, approximately 260 Gb of sequence data and 100 million or so unique TCR beta sequences from approximately 180 million T cells were reported. Typing coverage varied by locus: roughly 620-640 donors for A, B, C, DRB1 and DQB1; about 520 for DQA1; approximately 570 for DPA1; fewer than 480 for DPB1. Alongside the repertoire data, information on donor age, sex, ethnicity and CMV serostatus was compiled. Rather than using new phenotypic data, the later analysis identified candidate immune exposures from TCR beta sequences and from how often those sequences occurred across donors. Of the approximately 370 genotyped donors, 75% to 85% were placed in the genetic ancestry cluster associated with self-reported Caucasian donors. Every repertoire in the discovery cohort had been generated on one and the same sequencing platform. A later analysis re-examined previously published TCR beta repertoires from about 700 donors and added high-resolution HLA genotyping to investigate patterns of TCR occurrence. Across approximately 400 genotyped donors of the cohort, an average of roughly 250,000 unique TCR beta nucleotide sequences per donor were sequenced, and roughly 20% of those sequences were non-productive. Using immunosequencing, the study profiled T cell repertoires from 500 to 800 subjects and related those repertoires to cytomegalovirus serostatus. The study aimed to test whether cataloging public T cell receptors could reveal signatures of past pathogen exposure. To predict cytomegalovirus infection status, the study brought together high-throughput TCR immunosequencing, statistical association of individual TCRs with disease status, and machine learning. To decide whether each TCR beta V gene segment behaved as functional or pseudogenic, an earlier analysis of several hundred of the donors relied on high-throughput TCR beta sequencing. Because of strong linkage in the cohort, a few DR-DQ haplotypes were treated as single units for association and clustering. In addition to the first cohort of 650 to 800 subjects, a separate validation cohort of approximately 120 different subjects was used. A later genetic analysis took genome-wide SNP genotypes for 398 of the 666 donors and used that subset as a discovery cohort. Class I and class II HLA loci were covered by the typing at four-digit resolution. Roughly 290 gigabases of sequencing data and around 85 million unique TCR sequences made up an early release that covered 500 to 650 HLA-typed donors.

The full study reports these points: According to the authors, the approach could potentially be generalized to other disease states and immunological phenotypes. An earlier analysis of approximately 530 of the donors showed that most TCR beta V segments appeared in productive rearrangements either about 87% or about 30% of the time, which broadly matched IMGT annotations. A total of 150 to 200 TCR beta chains were listed by the study as associated with cytomegalovirus. An association between a missense DCLRE1C variant and V-gene and J-gene trimming of TCR beta chains was found in a later genetic analysis and replicated in an independent cohort. According to a later analysis, parvovirus B19, influenza, CMV and Epstein-Barr virus appeared linked to several top co-occurrence clusters. A few of the identified cytomegalovirus-associated TCR beta chains were confirmed in vitro to be specific for cytomegalovirus antigens. In a later genetic analysis, fewer N-insertions in productive TCRs were reported among donors in an Asian-associated ancestry cluster than the roughly 700-donor mean. Correlated functional status among segregating V segments might be attributable to linkage disequilibrium, but an unknown experimental factor could not be ruled out. In this cohort, only TCR beta chains were sequenced, and detectable features were limited by the absence of alpha or paired-chain data. Roughly uniform sequencing depth across donors was assumed in presence/absence analyses, although this assumption may not hold. Immune exposure information for the cohort was limited to CMV serostatus. According to a later analysis, TCR association rates differed among HLA loci, with DRB1 alleles showing the most associated TCRs and HLA-C alleles showing the fewest. The classifier was reported to diagnose cytomegalovirus status with high specificity and sensitivity in both the original and validation cohorts. A further reported finding was that TCR beta sequences accurately predicted the HLA-A and HLA-B alleles for most subjects in the first cohort. A later analysis found that HLA-associated TCR beta chains were more clonally expanded and had lower generation probabilities than equally common non-associated chains. Because the 87-base-pair reads could not distinguish some IMGT-functional V segments, including TRBV6-2 and TRBV6-3, those segments were excluded. While some public TCRs were present in many individuals, most TCR sequences turned up only very rarely across donors. At a false discovery rate of 0.05, a later analysis linked 15,000 to 20,000 TCR beta sequences to specific HLA alleles. Because counts were too low, roughly 18 rarely observed V segments, including chromosome 9 orphons, were left out of the earlier analysis of 587 of the donors. A cluster of highly shared sequence variants was judged likely to be a technical artifact of the sequencing pipeline. According to a later analysis, most CMV-associated TCR beta chains appeared to be HLA-restricted, and the HLA associations seemed to be driven largely by CMV exposure. Because HLA typing was missing for some donors at each locus, association tests included only the typed subset. When HLA alleles, especially DR and DQ, strongly co-occurred, TCR associations were difficult to assign to individual alleles.

From cysteine to phenylalanine, the CDR3 is 14 amino acids long. Only the CDR3 portion is preserved as DNA: 42 bases, with reading frame beginning at the first base. Deletion took 0 bases off V and 1 base off J, with a span of 7 bases between the germline ends. For CDR1 and CDR2, the germline V gene (reference sequence) lists GTSNPN and SVGIG. Receptors were amplified or captured by the immunoSEQ multiplex PCR assay. For the multiplex PCR, a mixture combining 60 forward primers for TCR Vbeta segments and 13 reverse primers for TCR Jbeta segments was used. A multiplex PCR assay on genomic DNA amplified the CDR3 region of rearranged TCR beta genes. Amplified TCR beta libraries were sequenced as 87-base-pair reads on the Illumina HiSeq System. The original methods were these. In a later analysis, roughly 80 million unique TCR beta chains were counted across the approximately 620 repertoires, and around 10 million of these chains were shared by at least two donors. Raw reads were error-corrected and collapsed into unique sequences by a nearest-neighbor algorithm in which closely related sequences were merged to remove PCR and sequencing errors. Alignment of CDR3 sequences to IMGT reference sequences was used to assign V, D and J gene segments. For a sequence to be retained, a match of at least six nucleotides to both a V gene segment and a J gene segment was required. Rearrangements were called productive when the CDR3 lacked stop codons and stayed in frame with V and J; all others were non-productive. CDR3 was defined by IMGT convention, running from the second conserved V-encoded cysteine to the conserved J-encoded phenylalanine. In an earlier analysis of 587 of the donors, sequences lacking an unambiguous match to a single V gene segment were excluded. In an earlier analysis of approximately 590 of the donors, V segments were called functional above 56.7% productive rearrangements and were called segregating when the between-donor standard deviation exceeded 5%. To diagnose cytomegalovirus status from the catalog of TCR beta chain sequences, a statistical classification framework was built. A later analysis assigned V and J genes by comparing TCR nucleotide sequences with IMGT/GENE-DB human TR gene sequences. A later analysis assigned CDR3 sequences and most-parsimonious VDJ recombination scenarios with the TCRdist pipeline. In a later analysis, each TCR beta chain was defined by its CDR3 amino acid sequence together with its V-gene family, and reads without a unique V-gene family were excluded. A later analysis removed 500 to 650 highly shared, low-generation-probability nucleotide sequences to deal with suspected cross-contamination and a sequencing artifact. In a later analysis, a clonal expansion index was calculated for each public chain from normalized within-repertoire ranks of inferred template counts. In a later analysis, generation probabilities were computed with a VDJ recombination model fitted to out-of-frame rearrangements, and the resulting probabilities were checked against IGoR. In a later analysis, hypergeometric tests were used to score TCR-TCR, TCR-HLA and TCR-CMV co-occurrence, with a repertoire-size bias correction applied to TCR pairs. In a later analysis, false discovery rates were estimated by permuting HLA or CMV assignments 20 times. In a later analysis, co-occurring TCRs were grouped with DBSCAN, and TCRdist sequence similarity was added when clustering was performed within HLA-allele-positive subsets. Repertoires with fewer than 30,000 or more than 120,000 public chains were left out of co-occurrence clustering, as were five repertoires with anomalous nucleotide sharing. The table comes from immuneACCESS by way of TCRdb, which keeps in-frame sequences with V and J called. Part of the clones is missing from these tables; in studies checked, under half for an unresolved V gene and the rest for unknown reasons. Clone size and the V and J calls come from that table; the DNA yielded D and trimming. The sample profile shows about 90,000 clones; roughly 70% of them were found once. The leading ten clones occupy around 2.3% of the sample.

The sample consisted of PBMCs. This receptor was obtained from a young man in good health and CMV-seronegative. The sequence joins TRBV30 to TRBJ1-5; the D gene assignment is ambiguous. The DNA sequence is TGTGCCTGGAGTGTACTCGAGAGCAATCAGCCCCAGCATTTT. Its protein product is CAWSVLESNQPQHF.